These 15 T cell receptor beta chains came from one sample sequenced in a study of CXCR3-negative and CXCR3-positive naive CD8 T cells. 5' RACE that incorporated UMI labels was used to prepare the TRB cDNA libraries. Reprocessing the 5' RACE reads, TCRdb reports a single entry for every CDR3 protein and omits DNA. There are roughly 26,000 distinct CDR3 sequences in the sample, with approximately 3% held by the top ten. The sample consisted of naive CXCR3- CD8+ T cells from blood. Subset described: CD45RO-CCR7+CD27+CD95- naive CD8+ T cells lacking CXCR3 (TNR3-). The receptors here all came from a human donor in good health. Some clones in this sample may be carry-over from other donors' samples.

This chain links TRBV19 with TRBJ1-3. There are 15 residues in the CDR3. The germline V gene encodes CDR1 LNHDA and CDR2 SQIVND (reference sequence). This CDR3 is CASTNRIYSGNTICF.

This clonotype is medium-sized by frequency. The rearrangement links TRBV7-9 to TRBJ1-4; TCRdb outputs TRBD1, but without DNA this stays unchecked. From germline, CDR1 is SEHNR and CDR2 FQNEAQ (reference sequence). The CDR3 covers 16 residues. The CDR3 is CASSTPGGDPNEKLFF.

V usage is TRBV20-1 and J usage is TRBJ1-1; checking the TCRdb D call of TRBD1 is not possible without DNA. The CDR3 covers 14 residues. Germline CDR1 and CDR2: DFQATT and SNEGSKA (reference sequence). CDR3 sequence reads: CSARPSDRVTEAFF.

V gene TRBV6-5 combines with J gene TRBJ2-3. The CDR3 length is 14 residues. The germline gives CDR1 MNHEY, CDR2 SVGAGI. CDR3 amino acids: CASSLPGGTDTQYF.

The CDR3 spells CASGKLAKNIQYF. The chain couples TRBV28 to TRBJ2-4. The germline CDR1 and CDR2 sequences are MDHEN and SYDVKM. The length of the CDR3 is 13 residues.

The V gene is TRBV7-2, the J gene TRBJ2-3; there is no DNA to check the TCRdb D call of TRBD2. CDR1 and CDR2 (germline): SGHTA, FQGNSA. The CDR3 totals 17 residues. The CDR3 sequence is CASSQNFAGGRADTQYF. The whole variable domain, filled in from reference TRBV7-2 and TRBJ2-3, reads GAGVSQSPSNKVTEKGKDVELRCDPISGHTALYWYRQSLGQGLEFLIYFQGNSAPDKSGLPSDRFSAERTGGSVSTLTIQRTQQEDSAVYLCASSQNFAGGRADTQYFGPGTRLTVL.

The V call is TRBV6-5, the J call TRBJ2-1. The CDR3 has 12 amino acids. Per germline, CDR1 MNHEY and CDR2 SVGAGI. This CDR3 is CASSYRVNEQFF.

The chain has TRBV7-9 and TRBJ2-1. This CDR3 comprises 15 residues. Germline V gene sequence: CDR1 SEHNR, CDR2 FQNEAQ (reference sequence). The CDR3 sequence: CASRFTFSSYNEQFF.

The chain employs TRBV20-1 and TRBJ2-7. Germline V gene data show CDR1 as DFQATT and CDR2 as SNEGSKA (reference sequence). The CDR3 is 13 residues long. The CDR3 loop is CSARQSSSYEQYF.

J is TRBJ1-1 and V is TRBV6-5. The CDR3 sequence is 16 residues long. Germline V gene sequence: CDR1 MNHEY, CDR2 SVGAGI. Here the CDR3 reads CASSYGTGTLNTEAFF.

This rearrangement joins TRBV12-3 or TRBV12-4 to TRBJ1-2. The CDR3 length is 12 residues. The CDR3 loop is CASRPPNYGYTF.

This rearrangement joins TRBV3-1 to TRBJ1-1. Germline V gives CDR1 LGHDT, CDR2 YNNKEL (reference sequence). The CDR3 runs to 16 residues. CDR3 protein: CASSQDGWQPNTEAFF.

The rearrangement uses TRBV5-6 and TRBJ2-7; TCRdb's assignment of TRBD1 cannot be checked, as there is no DNA. The CDR3 totals 14 residues. Germline V lookup: CDR1 SGHDT, CDR2 YYEEEE. CDR3 protein: CASSSRGLHYEKYF. Supplemented by reference TRBV5-6 and TRBJ2-7, the full variable domain reads DAGVTQSPTHLIKTRGQQVTLRCSPKSGHDTVSWYQQALGQGPQFIFQYYEEEERQRGNFPDRFSGHQFPNYSSELNVNALLLGDSALYLCASSSRGLHYEKYFGPGTRLTVT.

The chain is built from TRBV7-3 and TRBJ2-2; absent DNA, TCRdb's TRBD1 call cannot be checked. From germline, CDR1 is SGHTA and CDR2 FQGTGA. The CDR3 sequence is 15 residues long. The CDR3 region is CASSLWDSQSGELFF.

The chain is built from TRBV12-3 or TRBV12-4 and TRBJ1-1. The CDR3 covers 12 residues. Here the CDR3 reads CASSRSGTEAFF.